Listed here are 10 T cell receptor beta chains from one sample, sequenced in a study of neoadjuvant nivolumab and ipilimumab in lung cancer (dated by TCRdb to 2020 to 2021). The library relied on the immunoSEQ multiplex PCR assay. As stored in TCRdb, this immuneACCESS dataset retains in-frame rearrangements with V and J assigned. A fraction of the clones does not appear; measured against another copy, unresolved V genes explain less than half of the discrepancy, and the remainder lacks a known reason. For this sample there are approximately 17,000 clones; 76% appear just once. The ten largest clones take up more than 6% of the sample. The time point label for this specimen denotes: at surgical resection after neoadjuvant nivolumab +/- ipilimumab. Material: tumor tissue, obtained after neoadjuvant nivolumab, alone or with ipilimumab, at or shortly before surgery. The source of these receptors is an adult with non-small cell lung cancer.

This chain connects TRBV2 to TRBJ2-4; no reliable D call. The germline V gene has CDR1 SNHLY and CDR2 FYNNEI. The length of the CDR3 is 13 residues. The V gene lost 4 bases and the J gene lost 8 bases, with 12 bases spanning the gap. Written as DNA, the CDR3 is TGTGCCAGCAGTGTGGAGCGCACTGACATTCAGTACTTC. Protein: CASSVERTDIQYF.

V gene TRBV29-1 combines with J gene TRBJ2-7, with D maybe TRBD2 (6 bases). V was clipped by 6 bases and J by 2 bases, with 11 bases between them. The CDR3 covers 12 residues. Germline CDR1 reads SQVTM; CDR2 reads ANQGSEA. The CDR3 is CSVSGSTYEQYF. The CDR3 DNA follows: TGCAGCGTGTCCGGGAGTACCTACGAGCAGTACTTC.

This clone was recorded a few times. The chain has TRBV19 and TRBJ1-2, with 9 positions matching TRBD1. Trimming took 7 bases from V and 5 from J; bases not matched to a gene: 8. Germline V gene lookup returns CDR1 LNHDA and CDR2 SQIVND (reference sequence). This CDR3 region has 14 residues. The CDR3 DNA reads TGTGCCAGTAATGTGCCACAGGGGGCTTATGGCTACACCTTC. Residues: CASNVPQGAYGYTF.

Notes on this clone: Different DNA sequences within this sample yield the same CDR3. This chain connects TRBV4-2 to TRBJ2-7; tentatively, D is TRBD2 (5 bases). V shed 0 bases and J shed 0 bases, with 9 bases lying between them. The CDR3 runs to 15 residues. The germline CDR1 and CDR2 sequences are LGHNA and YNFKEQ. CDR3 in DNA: TGTGCCAGCAGCCAAGACCTAGGGAGCTCCTACGAGCAGTACTTC. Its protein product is CASSQDLGSSYEQYF.

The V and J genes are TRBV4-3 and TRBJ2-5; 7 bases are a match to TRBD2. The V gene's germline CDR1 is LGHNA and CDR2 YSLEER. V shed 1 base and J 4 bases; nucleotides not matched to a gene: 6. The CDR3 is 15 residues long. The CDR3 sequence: CASSQATVAGETQYF. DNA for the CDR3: TGCGCCAGCAGCCAAGCAACGGTAGCGGGAGAGACCCAGTACTTC.

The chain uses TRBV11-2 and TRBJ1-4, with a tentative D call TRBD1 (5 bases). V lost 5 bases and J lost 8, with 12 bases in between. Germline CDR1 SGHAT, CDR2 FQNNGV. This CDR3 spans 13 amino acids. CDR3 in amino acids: CASSQDPGEKLFF. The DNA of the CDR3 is TGTGCCAGCAGCCAAGACCCAGGGGAAAAACTGTTTTTT.

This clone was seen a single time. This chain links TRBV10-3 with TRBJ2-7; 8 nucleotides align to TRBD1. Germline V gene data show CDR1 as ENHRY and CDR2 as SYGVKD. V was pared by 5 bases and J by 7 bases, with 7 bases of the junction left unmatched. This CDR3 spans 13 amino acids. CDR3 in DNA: TGTGCCATCAGTAGACAGGGGTCGGGTGAGCAGTACTTC. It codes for CAISRQGSGEQYF.

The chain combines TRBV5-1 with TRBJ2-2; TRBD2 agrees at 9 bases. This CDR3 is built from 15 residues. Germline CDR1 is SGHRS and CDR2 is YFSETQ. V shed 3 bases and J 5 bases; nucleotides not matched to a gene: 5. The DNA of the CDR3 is TGCGCCAGCAGCTACCGGACTAGCGAGACCGGGGAGCTGTTTTTT. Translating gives CASSYRTSETGELFF.

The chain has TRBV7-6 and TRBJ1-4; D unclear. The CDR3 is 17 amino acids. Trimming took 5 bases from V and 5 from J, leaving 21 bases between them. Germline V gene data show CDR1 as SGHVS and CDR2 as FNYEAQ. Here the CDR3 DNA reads TGTGCCAGCAGCGCCTCAATCGGTTCCGGGGAGAATGAAAAACTGTTTTTT. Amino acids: CASSASIGSGENEKLFF. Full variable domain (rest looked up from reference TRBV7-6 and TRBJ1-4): GAGVSQSPRYKVTKRGQDVALRCDPISGHVSLYWYRQALGQGPEFLTYFNYEAQQDKSGLPNDRFSAERPEGSISTLTIQRTEQRDSAMYRCASSASIGSGENEKLFFGSGTQLSVL.

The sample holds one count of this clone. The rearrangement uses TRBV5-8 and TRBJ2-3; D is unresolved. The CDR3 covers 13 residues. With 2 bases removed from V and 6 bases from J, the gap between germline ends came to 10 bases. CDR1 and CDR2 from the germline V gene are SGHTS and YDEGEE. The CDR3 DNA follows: TGTGCCAGCAGCTTCGAGCTACGCGATACGCAGTATTTT. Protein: CASSFELRDTQYF.